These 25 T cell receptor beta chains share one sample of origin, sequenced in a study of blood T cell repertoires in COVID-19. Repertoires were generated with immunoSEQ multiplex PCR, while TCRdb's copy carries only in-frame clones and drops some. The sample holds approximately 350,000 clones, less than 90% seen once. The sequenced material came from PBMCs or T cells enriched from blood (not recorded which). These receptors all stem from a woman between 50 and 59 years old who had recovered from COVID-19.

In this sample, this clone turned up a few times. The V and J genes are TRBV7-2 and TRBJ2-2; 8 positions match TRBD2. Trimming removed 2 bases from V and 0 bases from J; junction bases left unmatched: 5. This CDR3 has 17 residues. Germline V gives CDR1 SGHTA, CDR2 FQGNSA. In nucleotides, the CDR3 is TGTGCCAGCAGCTTAACCTTGGGACTAGCGAACACCGGGGAGCTGTTTTTT. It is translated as CASSLTLGLANTGELFF. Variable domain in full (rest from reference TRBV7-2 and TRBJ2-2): GAGVSQSPSNKVTEKGKDVELRCDPISGHTALYWYRQSLGQGLEFLIYFQGNSAPDKSGLPSDRFSAERTGGSVSTLTIQRTQQEDSAVYLCASSLTLGLANTGELFFGEGSRLTVL.

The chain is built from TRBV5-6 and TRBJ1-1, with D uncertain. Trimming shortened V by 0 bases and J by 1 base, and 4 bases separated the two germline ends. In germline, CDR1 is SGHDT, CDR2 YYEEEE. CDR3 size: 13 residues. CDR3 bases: TGTGCCAGCAGCTTGGTCAGGAACACTGAAGCTTTCTTT. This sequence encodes CASSLVRNTEAFF.

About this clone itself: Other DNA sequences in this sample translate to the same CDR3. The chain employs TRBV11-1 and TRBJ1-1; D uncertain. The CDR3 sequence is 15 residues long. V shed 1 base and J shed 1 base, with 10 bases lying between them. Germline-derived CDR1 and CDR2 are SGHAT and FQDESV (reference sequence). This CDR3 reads CASSLERVQNTEAFF. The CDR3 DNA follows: TGTGCCAGCAGCTTAGAGAGGGTTCAGAACACTGAAGCTTTCTTT. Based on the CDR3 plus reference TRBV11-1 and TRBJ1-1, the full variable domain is EAEVAQSPRYKITEKSQAVAFWCDPISGHATLYWYRQILGQGPELLVQFQDESVVDDSQLPKDRFSAERLKGVDSTLKIQPAELGDSAMYLCASSLERVQNTEAFFGQGTRLTVV.

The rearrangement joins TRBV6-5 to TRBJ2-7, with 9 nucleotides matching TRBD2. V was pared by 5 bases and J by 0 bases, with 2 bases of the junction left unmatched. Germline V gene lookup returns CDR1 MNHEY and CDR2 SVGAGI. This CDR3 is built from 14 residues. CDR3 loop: CASSSGGLSYEQYF. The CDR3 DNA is TGTGCCAGCAGTAGCGGGGGGCTCTCCTACGAGCAGTACTTC.

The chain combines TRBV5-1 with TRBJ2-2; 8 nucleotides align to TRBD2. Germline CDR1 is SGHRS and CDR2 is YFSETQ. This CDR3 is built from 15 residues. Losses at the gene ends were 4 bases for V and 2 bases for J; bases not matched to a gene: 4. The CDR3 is CASSPGGGNTGELFF. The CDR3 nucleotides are TGCGCCAGCAGCCCGGGGGGGGGCAACACCGGGGAGCTGTTTTTT.

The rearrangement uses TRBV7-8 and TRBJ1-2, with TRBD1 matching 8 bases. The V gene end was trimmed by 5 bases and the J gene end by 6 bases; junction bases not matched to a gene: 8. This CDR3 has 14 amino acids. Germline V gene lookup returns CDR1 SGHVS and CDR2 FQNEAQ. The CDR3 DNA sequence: TGTGCCAGCAGCCCTTTTCAGGGGGCCGATGGCTACACCTTC. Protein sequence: CASSPFQGADGYTF.

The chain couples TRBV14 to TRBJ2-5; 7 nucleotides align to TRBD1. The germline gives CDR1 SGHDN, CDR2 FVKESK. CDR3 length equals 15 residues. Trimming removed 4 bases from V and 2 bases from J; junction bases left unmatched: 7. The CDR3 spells CASSPRTGGQETQYF. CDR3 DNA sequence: TGTGCCAGCAGCCCCAGGACAGGAGGACAAGAGACCCAGTACTTC.

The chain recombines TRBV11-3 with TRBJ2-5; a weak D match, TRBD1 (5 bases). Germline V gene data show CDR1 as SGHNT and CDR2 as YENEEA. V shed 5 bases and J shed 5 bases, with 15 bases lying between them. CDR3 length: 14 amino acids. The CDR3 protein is CASSQGTLGETQYF. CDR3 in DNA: TGTGCCAGCAGCCAGGGAACCCTCGGGGAGACCCAGTACTTC.

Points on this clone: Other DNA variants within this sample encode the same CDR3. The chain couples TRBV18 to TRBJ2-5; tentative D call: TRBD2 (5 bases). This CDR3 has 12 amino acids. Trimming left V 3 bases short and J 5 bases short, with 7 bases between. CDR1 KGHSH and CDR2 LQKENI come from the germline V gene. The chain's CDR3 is CASSPKRETQYF. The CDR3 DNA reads TGTGCCAGCTCACCCAAGCGGGAGACCCAGTACTTC.

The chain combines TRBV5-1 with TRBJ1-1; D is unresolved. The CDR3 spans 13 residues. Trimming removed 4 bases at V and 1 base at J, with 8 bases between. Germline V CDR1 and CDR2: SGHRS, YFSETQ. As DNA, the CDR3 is TGCGCCAGCAGCCCTATCGGGAACACTGAAGCTTTCTTT. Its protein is CASSPIGNTEAFF.

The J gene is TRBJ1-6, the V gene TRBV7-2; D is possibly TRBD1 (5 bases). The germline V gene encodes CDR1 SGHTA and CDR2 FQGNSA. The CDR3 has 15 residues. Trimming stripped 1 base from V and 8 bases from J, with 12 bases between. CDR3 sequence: CASSLVEGRHSPLHF. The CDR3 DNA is TGTGCCAGCAGCTTAGTGGAGGGGCGGCATTCACCCCTCCACTTT.

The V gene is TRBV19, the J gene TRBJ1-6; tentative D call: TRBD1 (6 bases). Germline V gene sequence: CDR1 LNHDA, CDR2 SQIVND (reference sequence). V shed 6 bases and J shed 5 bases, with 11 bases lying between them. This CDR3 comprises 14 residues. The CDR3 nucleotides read TGTGCCAGTAGCAACAACAGGGATAATTCACCCCTCCACTTT. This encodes CASSNNRDNSPLHF.

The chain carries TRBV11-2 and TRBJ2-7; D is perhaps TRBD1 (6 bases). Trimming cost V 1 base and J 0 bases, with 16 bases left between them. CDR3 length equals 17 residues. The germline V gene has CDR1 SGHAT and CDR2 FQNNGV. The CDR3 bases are TGTGCCAGCAGCTTAGTCAGGGGCCGTTTTAGCTCCTACGAGCAGTACTTC. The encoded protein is CASSLVRGRFSSYEQYF.

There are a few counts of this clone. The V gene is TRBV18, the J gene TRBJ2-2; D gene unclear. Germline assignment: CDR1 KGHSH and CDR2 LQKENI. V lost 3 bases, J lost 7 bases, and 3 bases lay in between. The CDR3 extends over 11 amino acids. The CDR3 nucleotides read TGTGCCAGCTCACCCGTCGGGGAGCTGTTTTTT. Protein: CASSPVGELFF.

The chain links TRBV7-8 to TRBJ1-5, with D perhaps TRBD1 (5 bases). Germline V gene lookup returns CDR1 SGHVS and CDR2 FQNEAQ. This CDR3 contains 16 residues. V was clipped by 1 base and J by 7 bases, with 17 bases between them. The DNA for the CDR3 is TGTGCCAGCAGCTTAGATGGGGGAAGGGGAGGACAGCCCCAGCATTTT. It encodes CASSLDGGRGGQPQHF.

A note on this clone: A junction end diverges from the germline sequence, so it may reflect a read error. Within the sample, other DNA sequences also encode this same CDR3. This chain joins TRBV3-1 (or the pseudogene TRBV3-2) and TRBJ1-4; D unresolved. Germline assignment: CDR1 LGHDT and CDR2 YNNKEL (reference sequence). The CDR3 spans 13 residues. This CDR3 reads CASSQDFNEKLFF. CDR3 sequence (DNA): TGTGCCAGCAGTCAAGACTTTAATGAAAAACTGTTTTTT.

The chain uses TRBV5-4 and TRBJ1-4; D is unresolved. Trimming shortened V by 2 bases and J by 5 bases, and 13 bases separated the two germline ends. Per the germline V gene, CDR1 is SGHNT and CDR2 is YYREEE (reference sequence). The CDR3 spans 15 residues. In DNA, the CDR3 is TGTGCCAGCAGCTTAGACCTCGCAGGCAATGAAAAACTGTTTTTT. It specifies CASSLDLAGNEKLFF.

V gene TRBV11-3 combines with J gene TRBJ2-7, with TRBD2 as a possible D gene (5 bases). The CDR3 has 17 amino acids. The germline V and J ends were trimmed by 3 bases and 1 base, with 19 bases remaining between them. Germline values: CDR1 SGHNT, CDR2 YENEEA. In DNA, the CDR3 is TGTGCCAGCAGCTTCGAGCGGCCTACAAAGGATTCCTACGAGCAGTACTTC. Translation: CASSFERPTKDSYEQYF.

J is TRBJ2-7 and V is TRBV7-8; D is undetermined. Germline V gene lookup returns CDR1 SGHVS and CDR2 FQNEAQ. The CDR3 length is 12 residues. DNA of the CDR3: TGTGCTACCTCGCCGAGCTCCTACGAGCAGTACTTC. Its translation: CATSPSSYEQYF.

CDR3 loop: CASRAGAFQETQYF. The CDR3 nucleotides read TGTGCCAGCAGAGCGGGGGCGTTCCAAGAGACCCAGTACTTC. The chain is built from TRBV5-4 and TRBJ2-5, with 8 bases aligning to TRBD2. This CDR3 comprises 14 residues. Germline V gives CDR1 SGHNT, CDR2 YYREEE (reference sequence). Trimming at V came to 5 bases and at J to 1 base, leaving 4 bases not matched to a gene.

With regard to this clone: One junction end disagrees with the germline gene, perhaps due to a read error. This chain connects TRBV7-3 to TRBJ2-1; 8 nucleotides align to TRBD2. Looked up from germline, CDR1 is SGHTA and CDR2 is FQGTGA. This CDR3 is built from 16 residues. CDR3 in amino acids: CASSLTSGRAYNEQFF. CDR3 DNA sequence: TGTGCCAGCAGCCTAACGTCCGGGAGGGCCTACAATGAGCAGTTCTTC.

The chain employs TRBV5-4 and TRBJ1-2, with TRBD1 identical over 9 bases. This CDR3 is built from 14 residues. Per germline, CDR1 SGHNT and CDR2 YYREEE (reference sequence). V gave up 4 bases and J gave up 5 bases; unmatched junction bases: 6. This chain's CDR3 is CASSPRTGAYGYTF. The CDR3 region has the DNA TGTGCCAGCAGCCCCCGGACAGGGGCATATGGCTACACCTTC.

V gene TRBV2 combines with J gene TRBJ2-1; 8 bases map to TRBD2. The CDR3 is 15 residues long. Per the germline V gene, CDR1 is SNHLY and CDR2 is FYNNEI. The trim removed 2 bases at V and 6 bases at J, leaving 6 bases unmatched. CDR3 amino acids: CASSESRTSSNEQFF. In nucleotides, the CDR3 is TGTGCCAGCAGTGAAAGTAGGACTAGCTCCAATGAGCAGTTCTTC.

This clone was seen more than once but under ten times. This CDR3 reads CASSQGRASNQPQHF. The CDR3 coding sequence is TGCGCCAGCAGCCAAGGCAGGGCTAGCAATCAGCCCCAGCATTTT. This sequence joins TRBV4-3 and TRBJ1-5, with D tentatively TRBD1 (5 bases). Germline V gives CDR1 LGHNA, CDR2 YSLEER. V was cut by 1 base and J by 0 bases, with 7 bases left in between. This CDR3 has 15 residues.

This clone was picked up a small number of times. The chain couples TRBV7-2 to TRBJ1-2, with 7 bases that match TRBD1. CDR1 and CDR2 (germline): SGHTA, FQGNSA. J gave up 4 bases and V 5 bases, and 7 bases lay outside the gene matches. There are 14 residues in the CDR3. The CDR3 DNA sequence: TGTGCCAGCAGCCACCGGGACAGACTCTATGGCTACACCTTC. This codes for CASSHRDRLYGYTF.